This T cell receptor beta chain was found in a study of blood T cell repertoires in COVID-19. Study-level information: Acute and convalescent COVID-19 specimens originated in the United States, Italy and Spain. Sources were T cells, B-cell-depleted T cells, or PBMCs; the material itself was cDNA or gDNA.

Produced via immunoSEQ multiplex PCR; TCRdb's table is partial and in-frame only. The sample has some 300,000 clones, roughly 86% seen once; the top ten hold around 1.2%. CDR3 size: 21 residues. Germline assignment: CDR1 MGHRA and CDR2 YSYEKL. Trimming took 1 base from V and 0 from J, leaving 22 bases between them. Input material: peripheral blood. The chain joins TRBV4-1 to TRBJ1-6; possibly TRBD1 for D (6 bases). This clonotype was obtained from a man between 65 and 80 years old with acute or convalescent COVID-19. CDR3 DNA sequence: TGCGCCAGCAGCCAAGCATTGGGGGGGGCGAACCCTAGCTCCTATAATTCACCCCTCCACTTT. Protein sequence: CASSQALGGANPSSYNSPLHF.